The entry below describes one TCR beta chain. Its target is unknown. The data stem from a study of Ad26.COV2.S vaccination and SARS-CoV-2 variants. The table came from immunoSEQ multiplex PCR; TCRdb's copy has only in-frame clones and leaves some out. In the table there are hundreds of thousands of clones, approximately 90% of which are singletons. Germline V gene lookup returns CDR1 SGHDT and CDR2 YYEEEE. V lost 2 bases and J 1 base, leaving 15 bases between the germline ends. The CDR3 consists of 16 residues. Treatment defined: around 19 received Ad26.COV2.S at low or high dose, single or two shots; several received placebo; per-sample allocation not given. The investigators took samples on day 63 after the first vaccine or placebo injection. Study-wide results and caveats: Total T cell responses may have been underestimated by the TCR breadth and depth analyses. With respect to non-spike TCR breadth, vaccine and placebo recipients were similar. Substantial breadth was reported for post-vaccination spike-specific CD8+ and CD4+ T cells.

Sequences were derived from peripheral blood, sampled in a trial of Ad26.COV2.S vaccine versus placebo. The rearrangement links TRBV5-6 to TRBJ1-1, with D unresolved. This sequence was found in a person aged 18-65 years who received the Ad26.COV2.S COVID-19 vaccine or a placebo. The CDR3 is CASSFWAPGENTEAFF. CDR3 in DNA: TGTGCCAGCAGCTTTTGGGCCCCCGGTGAGAACACTGAAGCTTTCTTT.